This T cell receptor (beta chain) comes out of a study of Graves' ophthalmopathy and Graves' hyperthyroidism. Study results and caveats: Ophthalmopathy progression prediction by the model yielded a sensitivity of about 70% and a specificity of approximately 72%.

Patients with other autoimmune diseases, uncontrolled infections, pregnancy or lactation were excluded. The PBMC fraction was derived from more than 8 ml of fresh peripheral blood. CDR3 regions of TCR beta were amplified from RNA transcripts. RT-PCR with HTBI primers came first, then second-round multiplex PCR. TCRdb reprocessed the multiplex PCR reads with MiXCR, giving one entry per CDR3 protein. The sample lists hundreds of thousands of distinct CDR3 sequences, about 38% occurring once. V gave up 3 bases and J gave up 6 bases, with 14 bases separating them. The CDR3 spans 15 residues. In germline, CDR1 is SNHLY, CDR2 FYNNEI. The table lists this clonotype with many counts. The antigen remains undetermined.

The clonotype originates from an adult man with Graves' ophthalmopathy. The chain has TRBV2 and TRBJ2-2, with a weak D call TRBD1 (6 bases). Sequenced material: peripheral blood. The CDR3 coding sequence is TGTGCCAGCAGTGATGAACAGGGCGCCCCCGGGGAGCTGTTTTTT. It is translated as CASSDEQGAPGELFF.